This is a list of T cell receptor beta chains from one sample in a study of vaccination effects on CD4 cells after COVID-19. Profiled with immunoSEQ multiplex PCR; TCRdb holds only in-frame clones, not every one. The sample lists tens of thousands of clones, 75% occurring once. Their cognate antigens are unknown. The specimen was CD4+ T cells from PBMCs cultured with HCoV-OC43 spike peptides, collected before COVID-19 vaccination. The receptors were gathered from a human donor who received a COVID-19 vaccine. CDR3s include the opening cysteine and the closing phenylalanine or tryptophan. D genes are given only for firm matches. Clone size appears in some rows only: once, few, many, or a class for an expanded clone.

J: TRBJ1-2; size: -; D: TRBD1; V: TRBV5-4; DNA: TGTGCCAGCAGCCGGGACAGGGTGAACTATGGCTACACCTTC; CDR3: CASSRDRVNYGYTF
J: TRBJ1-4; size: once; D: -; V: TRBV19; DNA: TGTGCCAGTACCCGCACCCTCGGGAGAAATTGGGGGGCGCGGGAAAAACTGTTTTTT; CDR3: CASTRTLGRNWGAREKLFF
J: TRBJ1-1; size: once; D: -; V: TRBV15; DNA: TGTGCCACCAGCAGTCACGGGGCGGTCCGAGGCACTGAAGCTTTCTTT; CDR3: CATSSHGAVRGTEAFF
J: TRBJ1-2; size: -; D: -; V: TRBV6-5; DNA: TGTGCCAGCAGGGGGCGGGGGCCTGAGAACTATGGCTACACCTTC; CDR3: CASRGRGPENYGYTF
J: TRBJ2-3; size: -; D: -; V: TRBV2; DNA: TGTGCCAGCGACTCTCATAGCACAGATACGCAGTATTTT; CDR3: CASDSHSTDTQYF
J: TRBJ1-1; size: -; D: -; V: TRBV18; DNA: TGTGCCAGCTCACCAATGAACACTGAAGCTTTCTTT; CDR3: CASSPMNTEAFF
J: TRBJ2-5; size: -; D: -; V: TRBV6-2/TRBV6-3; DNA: TGTGCCAGCAGTATGGGGGGTTCTGCCGGCGGGTTGGAGACCCAGTACTTC; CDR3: CASSMGGSAGGLETQYF
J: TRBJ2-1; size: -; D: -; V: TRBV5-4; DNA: TGTGCCAGCAGCCTGTCCCGGGGGACCTCCTACAATGAGCAGTTCTTC; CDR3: CASSLSRGTSYNEQFF
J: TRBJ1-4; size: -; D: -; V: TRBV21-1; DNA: TGTGCCAGCAGCACCGGACAGGGCAATGAAAAACTGTTTTTT; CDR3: CASSTGQGNEKLFF
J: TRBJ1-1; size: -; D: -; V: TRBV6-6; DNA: TGTGCCAGCAGTTACTCAAGGGTATCCACTGAAGCTTTCTTT; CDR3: CASSYSRVSTEAFF
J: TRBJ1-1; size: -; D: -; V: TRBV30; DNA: TGTGCCTGGAGTGTACGGGGGCACACTGAAGCTTTCTTT; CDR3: CAWSVRGHTEAFF
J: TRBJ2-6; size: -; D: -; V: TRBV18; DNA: TGTGCCAGCTCACCACGAGTTGCCTTTAGTAGCAGGGTCACTGGGGCCAACGTCCTGACTTTC; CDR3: CASSPRVAFSSRVTGANVLTF
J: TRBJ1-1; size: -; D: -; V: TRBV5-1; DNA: TGCGCCAGCAGCCGTGGACAGTGGGACACTGAAGCTTTCTTT; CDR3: CASSRGQWDTEAFF
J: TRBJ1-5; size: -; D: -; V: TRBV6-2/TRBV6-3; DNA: TGTGCCAGCAGTCCCGGCGGACAATGGAGCAATCAGCCCCAGCATTTT; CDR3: CASSPGGQWSNQPQHF
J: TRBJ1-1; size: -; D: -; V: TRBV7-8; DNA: TGTGCCAGCAGCTCGAGATACGATTGGGGCAGGGGCACTGAAGCTTTCTTT; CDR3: CASSSRYDWGRGTEAFF
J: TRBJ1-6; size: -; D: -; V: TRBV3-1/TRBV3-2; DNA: TGTGCCAGCAGCCAAGATCTGAATTCACCCCTCCACTTT; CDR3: CASSQDLNSPLHF
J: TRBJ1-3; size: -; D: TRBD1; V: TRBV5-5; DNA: TGTGCCAGCAGCTTGCAGACAGGGTCCTCTGGAAACACCATATATTTT; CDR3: CASSLQTGSSGNTIYF
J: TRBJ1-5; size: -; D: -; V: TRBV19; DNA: TGTGCCAGTAGTGACACTAGCAATCAGCCCCAGCATTTT; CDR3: CASSDTSNQPQHF
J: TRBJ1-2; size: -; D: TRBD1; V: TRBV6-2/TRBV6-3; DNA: TGTGCCAGCAGCCAGGGACAGACTTATGGCTACACCTTC; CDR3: CASSQGQTYGYTF
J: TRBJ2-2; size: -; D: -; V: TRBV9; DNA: TGTGCCAGCAGCGTAGTGTCCAGCACCGGGGAGCTGTTTTTT; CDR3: CASSVVSSTGELFF
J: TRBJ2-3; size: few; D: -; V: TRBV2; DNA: TGTGCCAGCAGTACCCGACTAGAGACAGATACGCAGTATTTT; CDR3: CASSTRLETDTQYF
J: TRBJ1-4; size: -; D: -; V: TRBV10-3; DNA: TGTGCCATCAGTGCTTACGGGGGGGAAAAACTGTTTTTT; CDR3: CAISAYGGEKLFF
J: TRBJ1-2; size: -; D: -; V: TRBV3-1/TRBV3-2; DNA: TGTGCCAGCAGCCAGGTAAATGGCTACACCTTC; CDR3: CASSQVNGYTF
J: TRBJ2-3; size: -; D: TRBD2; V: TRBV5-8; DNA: TGTGCCAGCCCAATACTAGCGGGGGGTCCAGTTAGCACAGATACGCAGTATTTT; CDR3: CASPILAGGPVSTDTQYF
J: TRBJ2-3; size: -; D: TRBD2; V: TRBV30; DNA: TGTGCCTGGAATGGTGAGCGGGGGGATCCAGATACGCAGTATTTT; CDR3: CAWNGERGDPDTQYF
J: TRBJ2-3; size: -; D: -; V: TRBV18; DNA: TGTGCCAGCTCACCATTCAGGCAAGGGGATACGCAGTATTTT; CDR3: CASSPFRQGDTQYF
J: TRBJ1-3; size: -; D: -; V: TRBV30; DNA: TGTGCCTGGAGTACCTCCAGCGTTTCTAGAAACACCATATATTTT; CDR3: CAWSTSSVSRNTIYF
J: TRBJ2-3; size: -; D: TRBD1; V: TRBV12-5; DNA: TGTGCTAGTGTGGCGGACAGGGCCTACACAGATACGCAGTATTTT; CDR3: CASVADRAYTDTQYF
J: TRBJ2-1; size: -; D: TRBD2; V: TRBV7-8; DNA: TGTGCCAGCAGCCCACTAGCGGGGGACTCCTACAATGAGCAGTTCTTC; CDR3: CASSPLAGDSYNEQFF
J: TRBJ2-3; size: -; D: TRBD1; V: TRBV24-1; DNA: TGTGCCACCAGTGAATGGACAGGGGGGAACACAGATACGCAGTATTTT; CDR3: CATSEWTGGNTDTQYF
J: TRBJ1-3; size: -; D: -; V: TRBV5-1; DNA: TGCGCCAGCAGCAACCTCGGGGACTCTGGAAACACCATATATTTT; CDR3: CASSNLGDSGNTIYF
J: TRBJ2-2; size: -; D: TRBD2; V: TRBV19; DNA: TGTGCCAGTACTTCGCCACCCGGACTAGCGAACACCGGGGAGCTGTTTTTT; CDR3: CASTSPPGLANTGELFF
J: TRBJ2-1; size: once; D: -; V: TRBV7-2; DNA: TGTGCCAGCAGCTTAGTATGGACAGCCCCCTACAATGAGCAGTTCTTC; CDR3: CASSLVWTAPYNEQFF
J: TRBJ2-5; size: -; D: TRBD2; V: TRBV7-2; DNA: TGTGCCAGCAGCTCTAGCGGTTTACAAGAGACCCAGTACTTC; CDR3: CASSSSGLQETQYF
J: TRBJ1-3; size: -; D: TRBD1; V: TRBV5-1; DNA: TGCGCCAGCAGCTTTATTGCAGGGGGTAGAAACACCATATATTTT; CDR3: CASSFIAGGRNTIYF